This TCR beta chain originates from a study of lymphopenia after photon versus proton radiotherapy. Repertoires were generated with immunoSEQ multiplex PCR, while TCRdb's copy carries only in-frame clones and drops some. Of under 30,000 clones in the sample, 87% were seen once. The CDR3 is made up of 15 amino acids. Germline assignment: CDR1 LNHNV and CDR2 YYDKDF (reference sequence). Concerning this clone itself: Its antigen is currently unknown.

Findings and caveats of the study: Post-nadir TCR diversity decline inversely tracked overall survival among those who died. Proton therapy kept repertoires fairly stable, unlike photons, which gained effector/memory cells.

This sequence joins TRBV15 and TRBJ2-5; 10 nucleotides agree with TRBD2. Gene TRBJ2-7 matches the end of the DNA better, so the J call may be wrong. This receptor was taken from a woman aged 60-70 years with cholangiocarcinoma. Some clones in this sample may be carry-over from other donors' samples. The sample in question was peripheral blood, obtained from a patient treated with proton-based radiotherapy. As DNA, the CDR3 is TGTGCCACCAGCACTCTAGCGGGAGAGAACTACGAGCAGTACTTC. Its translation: CATSTLAGENYEQYF.